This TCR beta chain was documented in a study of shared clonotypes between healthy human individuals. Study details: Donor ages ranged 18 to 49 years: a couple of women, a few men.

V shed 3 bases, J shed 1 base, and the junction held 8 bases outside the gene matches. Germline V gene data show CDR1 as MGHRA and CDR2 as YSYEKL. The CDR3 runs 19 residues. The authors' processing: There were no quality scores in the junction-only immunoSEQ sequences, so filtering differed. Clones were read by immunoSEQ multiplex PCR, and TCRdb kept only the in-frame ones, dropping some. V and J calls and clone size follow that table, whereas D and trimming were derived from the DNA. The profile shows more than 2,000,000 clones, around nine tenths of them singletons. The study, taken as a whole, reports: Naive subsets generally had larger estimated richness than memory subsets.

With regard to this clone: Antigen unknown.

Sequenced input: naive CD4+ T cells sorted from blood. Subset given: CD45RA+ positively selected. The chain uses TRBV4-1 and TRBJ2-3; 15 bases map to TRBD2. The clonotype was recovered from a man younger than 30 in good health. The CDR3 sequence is CASSHLGTSGGLGTDTQYF. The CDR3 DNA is TGCGCCAGCAGCCATCTCGGGACTAGCGGGGGGCTTGGCACAGATACGCAGTATTTT.